The 13 T cell receptor beta chains below come from one sample, sequenced in a study of T cells expressing NK-cell markers. TCRdb processed the 5' RACE reads again and assigns one entry to each CDR3 protein, with no DNA. Here the sample table reports 350,000 to 400,000 distinct CDR3 sequences. Sequencing input: blood T cells: a sorted CD56 or NKG2C T cell subset, CD4+ or CD8+ T cells, or bulk PBMC T cells (not recorded which). These receptors originate from a woman in her fifties or sixties in good health.

J is TRBJ2-1 and V is TRBV5-1; the TCRdb D gene call, TRBD2, has no DNA to confirm it. This CDR3 comprises 16 residues. Germline V lookup: CDR1 SGHRS, CDR2 YFSETQ. The CDR3 reads CASSYRPAGGINEQFF.

The chain employs TRBV3-1 and TRBJ1-5; TCRdb designates TRBD1, a call that cannot be tested without DNA. The CDR3 consists of 14 residues. CDR1 and CDR2 from the germline V gene are LGHDT and YNNKEL (reference sequence). CDR3 sequence reads: CASSQGKRGQPQHF.

The rearrangement uses TRBV4-1 and TRBJ2-1. This CDR3 has 12 residues. Germline loops: CDR1 MGHRA, CDR2 YSYEKL. The CDR3 region is CATESASNEQFF.

The chain combines TRBV12-3 or TRBV12-4 with TRBJ2-2; TCRdb gives TRBD2 as the D gene, but with no DNA this cannot be confirmed. This CDR3 contains 16 residues. The CDR3 reads CASRLAGGVGIGELFF.

The chain is built from TRBV25-1 and TRBJ2-1; absent DNA, TCRdb's TRBD2 call cannot be checked. Germline assignment: CDR1 MGHDK and CDR2 SYGVNS. The CDR3 consists of 15 residues. The CDR3 region is CASSELVGGDNEQFF.

The gene calls are TRBV6-1 and TRBJ2-3. Germline CDR1 MNHNS, CDR2 SASEGT. The CDR3 is made up of 15 amino acids. The CDR3 loop is CASSDRTTGTDTQYF.

The chain's CDR3 is CASSWRRSGDPSGANVLTF. The chain links TRBV5-1 to TRBJ2-6; with no DNA, the TCRdb D assignment of TRBD1 cannot be verified. Per the germline V gene, CDR1 is SGHRS and CDR2 is YFSETQ. The CDR3 has 19 amino acids.

The chain links TRBV7-2 to TRBJ2-3. In germline, CDR1 is SGHTA, CDR2 FQGNSA. This CDR3 contains 14 residues. The CDR3 spells CASSFVAVRDTQYF. The full variable domain, rest sourced from reference TRBV7-2 and TRBJ2-3, is GAGVSQSPSNKVTEKGKDVELRCDPISGHTALYWYRQSLGQGLEFLIYFQGNSAPDKSGLPSDRFSAERTGGSVSTLTIQRTQQEDSAVYLCASSFVAVRDTQYFGPGTRLTVL.

The chain uses TRBV4-1 and TRBJ2-1; TCRdb indicates TRBD2, and absent DNA this call remains unverified. The CDR3 sequence is 12 residues long. Germline V CDR1 and CDR2: MGHRA, YSYEKL. Here the CDR3 reads CASSQGRDEQFF.

The V gene is TRBV5-1, the J gene TRBJ2-3; the D call from TCRdb, TRBD2, cannot be confirmed without DNA. Germline loops: CDR1 SGHRS, CDR2 YFSETQ. The CDR3 runs 17 residues. CDR3: CASSLIKAGGPQDTQYF.

This chain connects TRBV2 to TRBJ2-7; TCRdb selects TRBD2, and the lack of DNA leaves this call unchecked. CDR3 length equals 15 residues. Germline CDR1 and CDR2: SNHLY and FYNNEI. CDR3 sequence: CASRQGSSAGYEQYF.

The CDR3 loop reads CASSHHRIAKNIQYF. The rearrangement links TRBV28 to TRBJ2-4. The CDR3 spans 15 residues. CDR1 and CDR2 (germline): MDHEN, SYDVKM.

The chain has TRBV7-6 and TRBJ1-3. Germline V gene lookup returns CDR1 SGHVS and CDR2 FNYEAQ. The CDR3 length is 15 residues. CDR3 loop: CASSFGPGSGNTIYF.